This T cell receptor (beta chain) derives from a study of blood T cell repertoires in COVID-19. Across the study: Material from acute and convalescent COVID-19 was sourced from the United States, Italy and Spain. T cells, B-cell-depleted T cells, or PBMCs provided the cDNA or gDNA that served as material.

In the original workflow: Amplifying reference gene primers gave estimates of nucleated cell counts. The table came from immunoSEQ multiplex PCR; TCRdb's copy has only in-frame clones and leaves some out. Clone size and the V and J calls come from that table; the DNA yielded D and trimming. The table lists fewer than 200,000 clones, about 85% of them singletons, with about 1.2% in the top ten. Germline CDR1 KGHDR, CDR2 SFDVKD. The CDR3 covers 20 residues. Trimming pared 1 base from V and 4 bases from J, leaving 25 bases between. The clonotype originates from a man in his fifties or sixties who had recovered from COVID-19. What was sequenced was peripheral blood. The chain recombines TRBV24-1 with TRBJ1-3, with D possibly matching TRBD1 (6 bases). The CDR3 DNA reads TGTGCCACCAGTGATTTAGACGGCAGGGGCTCTCACGGCTTAGGAAACACCATATATTTT. Amino acids: CATSDLDGRGSHGLGNTIYF.